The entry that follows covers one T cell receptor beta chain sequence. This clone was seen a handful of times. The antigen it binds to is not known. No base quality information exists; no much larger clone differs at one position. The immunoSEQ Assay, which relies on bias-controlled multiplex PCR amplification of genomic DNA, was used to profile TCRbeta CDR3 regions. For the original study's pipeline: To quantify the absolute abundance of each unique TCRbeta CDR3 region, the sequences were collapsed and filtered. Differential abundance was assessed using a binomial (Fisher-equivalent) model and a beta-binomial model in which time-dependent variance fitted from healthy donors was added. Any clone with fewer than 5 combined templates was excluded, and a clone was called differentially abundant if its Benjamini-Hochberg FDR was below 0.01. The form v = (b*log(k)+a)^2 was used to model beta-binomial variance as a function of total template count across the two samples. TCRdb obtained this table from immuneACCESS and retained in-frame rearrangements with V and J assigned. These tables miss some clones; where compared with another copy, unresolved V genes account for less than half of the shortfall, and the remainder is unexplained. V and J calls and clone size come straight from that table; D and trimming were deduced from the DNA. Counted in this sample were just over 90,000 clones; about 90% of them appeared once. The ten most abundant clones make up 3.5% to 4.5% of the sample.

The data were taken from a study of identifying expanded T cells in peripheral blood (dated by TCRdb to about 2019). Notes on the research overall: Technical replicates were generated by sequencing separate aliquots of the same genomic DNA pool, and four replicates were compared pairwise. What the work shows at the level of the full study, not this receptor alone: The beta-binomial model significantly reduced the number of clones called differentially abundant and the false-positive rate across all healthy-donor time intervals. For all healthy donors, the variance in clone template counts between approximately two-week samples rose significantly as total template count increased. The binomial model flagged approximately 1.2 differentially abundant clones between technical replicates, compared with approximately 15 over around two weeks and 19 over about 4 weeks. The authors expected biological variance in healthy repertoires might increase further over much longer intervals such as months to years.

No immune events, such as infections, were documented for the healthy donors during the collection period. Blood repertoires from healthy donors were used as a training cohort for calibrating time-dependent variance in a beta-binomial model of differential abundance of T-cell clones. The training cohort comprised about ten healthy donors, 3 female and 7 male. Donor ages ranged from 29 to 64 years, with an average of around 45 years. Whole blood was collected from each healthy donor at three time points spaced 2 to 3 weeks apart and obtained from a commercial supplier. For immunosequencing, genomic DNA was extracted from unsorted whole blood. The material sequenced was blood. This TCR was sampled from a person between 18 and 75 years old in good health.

CDR3 loop: CASSRRTGQETQYF. The DNA reads TGCGCCAGCAGCAGACGTACAGGGCAAGAGACCCAGTACTTC. The chain employs TRBV5-1 and TRBJ2-5; TRBD1 is a weak D gene call, 6 bases matching. The trim is 4 bases for V and 2 bases for J, with a gap of 12 bases between the germline ends. From the germline V gene, CDR1 is SGHRS and CDR2 is YFSETQ. There are 14 amino acids in the CDR3, from cysteine to phenylalanine inclusive. Of all the DNA, just the CDR3 is kept, 42 bases in frame from base 1.